This T cell receptor beta chain was sequenced in a study of blood T cell repertoires in COVID-19. Study context: Sites across the United States, Italy and Spain contributed samples from acute and convalescent COVID-19. From T cells, B-cell-depleted T cells, or PBMCs came the material, which was cDNA or gDNA.

The germline V gene has CDR1 WNHNN and CDR2 SYGVQD (reference sequence). The V gene end was trimmed by 0 bases and the J gene end by 0 bases; junction bases not matched to a gene: 18. The CDR3 contains 21 residues. In the study's own analysis: For nucleated cells, counts were estimated from reference gene primer amplification. The method was immunoSEQ multiplex PCR; TCRdb's version includes in-frame clones alone and lacks a portion of them. From that table come the V and J calls and clone size; the DNA was used to work out D and trimming. The table has about 84,000 clones, around 80% seen once. The rearrangement joins TRBV10-1 to TRBJ2-7; 9 nucleotides agree with TRBD2. This receptor was identified in a woman aged 80 or over with acute or convalescent COVID-19. The specimen sequenced was peripheral blood. In DNA, the CDR3 is TGCGCCAGCAGTGAGTCCCCAAGGGCCGCGGCTAGCGGGGCATTCTCCTACGAGCAGTACTTC. Its translation is CASSESPRAAASGAFSYEQYF.